These 20 T cell receptor beta chains originate from one sample sequenced in a study of shared clonotypes between healthy human individuals. Generated by immunoSEQ multiplex PCR, the TCRdb table keeps only in-frame clones and is missing some. The sample gives some 1 million clones, roughly 75% of which show up once; over 1.3% is in the top ten. Sequencing was performed on memory CD4+ T cells sorted from blood. Subset defined: CD45RA-negative fraction. The source is a young man in good health.

A remark on this clone: Other nucleotide sequences from this sample produce the same CDR3. This chain joins TRBV29-1 and TRBJ2-7; no definite D call. CDR1 and CDR2 from the germline V gene are SQVTM and ANQGSEA. Trimming cost V 6 bases and J 4 bases, with 10 bases left between them. The length of the CDR3 is 11 residues. The CDR3 sequence is CSVLSEYEQYF. The DNA for the CDR3 is TGCAGCGTACTCTCCGAATACGAGCAGTACTTC.

This chain connects TRBV2 to TRBJ2-5, with 7 nucleotides matching TRBD1. The CDR3 runs 14 residues. V shed 6 bases and J 4 bases; nucleotides not matched to a gene: 8. Per the germline V gene, CDR1 is SNHLY and CDR2 is FYNNEI. CDR3 bases: TGTGCCAGCAGGCCAGACAGGGTAGGAGAGACCCAGTACTTC. The encoded protein is CASRPDRVGETQYF.

The CDR3 sequence: CASRLAATSTDTQYF. DNA for the CDR3: TGCGCCAGCAGACTAGCGGCCACTAGCACAGATACGCAGTATTTT. The chain combines TRBV10-2 with TRBJ2-3, with 8 nucleotides matching TRBD2. After removal of 6 bases from V and 0 bases from J, the junction contained 5 bases not matched to a gene. Germline CDR1 is WSHSY and CDR2 is SAAADI. The CDR3 has 15 amino acids.

This clone has a single count. The sample carries other DNA sequences with the same CDR3. This chain links TRBV19 with TRBJ2-7; D is undetermined. The CDR3 loop spans 13 amino acids. The germline gives CDR1 LNHDA, CDR2 SQIVND (reference sequence). Between the trimmed V and J ends, which lost 1 base and 4 bases, there was a span of 8 bases. DNA of the CDR3: TGTGCCAGTAGTATAGGCCGTGGTTACGAGCAGTACTTC. Its translation is CASSIGRGYEQYF.

Here the CDR3 reads CASSGGTGLYNEQFF. The DNA of the CDR3 is TGCGCCAGCAGTGGAGGAACGGGGTTATACAATGAGCAGTTCTTC. The chain recombines TRBV10-1 with TRBJ2-1, with D tentatively TRBD2 (5 bases). The CDR3 has 15 residues. V was pared by 4 bases and J by 4 bases, with 14 bases between. Germline V gene sequence: CDR1 WNHNN, CDR2 SYGVQD (reference sequence).

This rearrangement joins TRBV7-3 to TRBJ1-1; the D is unclear. The CDR3 loop spans 13 amino acids. CDR1 is SGHTA and CDR2 is FQGTGA in the germline V gene. The germline V and J ends were trimmed by 8 bases and 1 base, with 11 bases remaining between them. The CDR3 coding sequence is TGTGCCAGCCGACTAGACGGGAACACTGAAGCTTTCTTT. Translating it yields CASRLDGNTEAFF.

CDR3 coding DNA: TGTGCCAGTAGCCATACCAATCAGCCCCAGCATTTT. Translation: CASSHTNQPQHF. This chain uses TRBV19 with TRBJ1-5, with D unresolved. Germline CDR1 LNHDA, CDR2 SQIVND (reference sequence). The CDR3 runs to 12 residues. V lost 6 bases and J lost 3, with 6 bases in between.

This clone was detected once. Other DNA sequences in this specimen translate into the identical CDR3. The rearrangement joins TRBV5-1 to TRBJ1-6; D uncertain. V dropped 2 bases and J dropped 5 bases, with 5 bases sitting between them. CDR1 and CDR2 (germline): SGHRS, YFSETQ. CDR3 length equals 13 residues. The CDR3 DNA follows: TGCGCCAGCAGCTTAGATGATAATTCACCCCTCCACTTT. Its protein product is CASSLDDNSPLHF.

In this sample, this clone turned up many times. This chain uses TRBV6-1 with TRBJ2-2; a possible D gene is TRBD2 (5 bases). Trimming took off 6 bases at V and 6 bases at J, with 14 bases between the two ends. CDR1 is MNHNS and CDR2 is SASEGT in the germline V gene. This CDR3 has 14 amino acids. The CDR3 protein is CASREDVRAGELFF. The CDR3 DNA sequence: TGTGCCAGCAGGGAGGATGTGAGGGCCGGGGAGCTGTTTTTT.

The chain is built from TRBV11-1 and TRBJ2-5; D is unresolved. CDR3 length: 15 residues. V was shortened by 1 base and J by 7 bases, with 16 bases between the two germline ends. The germline CDR1 and CDR2 sequences are SGHAT and FQDESV (reference sequence). Written as DNA, the CDR3 is TGTGCCAGCAGCTTAGAAGGTTCTAGTTACGGGACCCAGTACTTC. Translated: CASSLEGSSYGTQYF. The variable domain in full, completed from reference TRBV11-1 and TRBJ2-5, reads EAEVAQSPRYKITEKSQAVAFWCDPISGHATLYWYRQILGQGPELLVQFQDESVVDDSQLPKDRFSAERLKGVDSTLKIQPAELGDSAMYLCASSLEGSSYGTQYFGPGTRLLVL.

CDR3 sequence: CSGGQEAGEKLFF. The CDR3 DNA follows: TGCAGCGGGGGACAGGAAGCGGGAGAAAAACTGTTTTTT. The chain joins TRBV29-1 to TRBJ1-4; 8 bases map to TRBD1. The ends lost 7 bases at V and 8 bases at J; junction bases unmatched: 9. CDR1 and CDR2 (germline): SQVTM, ANQGSEA. CDR3 size: 13 residues.

The chain is built from TRBV25-1 and TRBJ1-4, with 8 bases matching TRBD1. CDR1 and CDR2 from the germline V gene are MGHDK and SYGVNS. The CDR3 spans 13 residues. V lost 8 bases and J lost 8; bases outside the gene matches: 7. The CDR3 sequence: CASVDRGREKLFF. In nucleotides, the CDR3 is TGTGCCAGCGTAGACAGGGGTAGGGAAAAACTGTTTTTT.

This sequence joins TRBV5-1 and TRBJ2-5; possible D gene TRBD2, 6 bases. There are 15 residues in the CDR3. With 4 bases removed from V and 4 bases from J, the gap between germline ends came to 17 bases. The germline gives CDR1 SGHRS, CDR2 YFSETQ. The CDR3 coding sequence is TGCGCCAGCAGCGACACTAGCAGCTCGAGAGAGACCCAGTACTTC. Residues: CASSDTSSSRETQYF.

This clone was seen ten or more times. The J gene is TRBJ2-5, the V gene TRBV18; maybe TRBD2 (6 bases). Germline V CDR1 and CDR2: KGHSH, LQKENI. V lost 5 bases, J lost 5 bases, and 15 bases lay in between. The CDR3 extends over 14 amino acids. The CDR3 loop reads CASSGPEGPETQYF. The CDR3 coding sequence is TGTGCCAGCTCAGGGCCGGAGGGTCCGGAGACCCAGTACTTC.

V gene TRBV28 combines with J gene TRBJ1-2; tentatively, D is TRBD1 (5 bases). This CDR3 region has 14 residues. V was clipped by 4 bases and J by 5 bases, with 14 bases between them. CDR1 is MDHEN, CDR2 SYDVKM, per germline. CDR3 amino acids: CASSSEGPGYGYTF. In DNA form, the CDR3 reads TGTGCCAGCAGTTCCGAGGGGCCAGGGTATGGCTACACCTTC.

The chain joins TRBV7-9 to TRBJ1-2, with D possibly being TRBD1 (6 bases). V lost 3 bases and J lost 1, with 21 bases in between. Germline CDR1 is SEHNR and CDR2 is FQNEAQ (reference sequence). CDR3 length: 18 residues. CDR3 in amino acids: CASSFPQFMGAYNYGYTF. CDR3 coding DNA: TGTGCCAGCAGCTTCCCTCAATTTATGGGGGCCTATAACTATGGCTACACCTTC.

The sample holds one count of this clone. This chain connects TRBV10-2 to TRBJ1-1; tentative D call: TRBD1 (6 bases). CDR1 is WSHSY, CDR2 SAAADI, per germline. The V end was cut by 4 bases, the J end by 1 base, with 13 bases between. CDR3 length: 15 amino acids. As DNA, the CDR3 is TGCGCCAGCAGTGGGCAGGGGACACCGAACACTGAAGCTTTCTTT. The encoded protein is CASSGQGTPNTEAFF.

The V gene is TRBV5-1, the J gene TRBJ2-1, with a tentative D call TRBD2 (5 bases). CDR1 is SGHRS and CDR2 is YFSETQ in the germline V gene. CDR3 length: 14 amino acids. The germline V and J ends were trimmed by 0 bases and 8 bases, with 12 bases remaining between them. The CDR3 nucleotides are TGCGCCAGCAGCTTGGATGGTCTAGCTTATGAGCAGTTCTTC. Translation: CASSLDGLAYEQFF.

CDR3 nucleotides: TGTGCCAGCAGCTTAAGGCCCCCAACAGGGGGCCTTACTGAAGCTTTCTTT. Translation gives CASSLRPPTGGLTEAFF. V gene TRBV7-2 combines with J gene TRBJ1-1; 9 bases match TRBD1. CDR3 length: 17 amino acids. Losses at the gene ends were 2 bases for V and 5 bases for J; bases not matched to a gene: 12. CDR1 and CDR2 from the germline V gene are SGHTA and FQGNSA.

The chain joins TRBV4-1 to TRBJ2-7; D possibly corresponds to TRBD2 (6 bases). This CDR3 is built from 17 residues. The V and J ends lost 2 bases and 0 bases respectively, with 17 bases between them. Per germline, CDR1 MGHRA and CDR2 YSYEKL. The DNA of the CDR3 is TGCGCCAGCAGCCAAAAATTCGGGGGTCTTAGCTCCTACGAGCAGTACTTC. Protein sequence: CASSQKFGGLSSYEQYF.